These 24 T cell receptor beta chains came from one sample sequenced in a study of tumor-infiltrating lymphocytes in primary liver carcinoma (dated by TCRdb to about 2017). The data were produced on an Illumina HiSeq 2500. Using a constant-region primer and ProtoScript II reverse transcriptase, TCRbeta-specific cDNA was reverse-transcribed from around 520 ng total RNA. TCRbeta libraries were built with three nested multiplex PCR rounds, a slightly modified ARM-PCR procedure. Each of the first two PCR rounds ran for approximately 10 cycles using multiplex TRBV1-TRBV30 forward primers together with a Cbeta reverse primer. In TCRdb, the public reads were trimmed at Q25 with fastp and aligned with MiXCR, with productive beta chains retained. Rows are unified per CDR3 protein, each entry keeping the most common DNA and genes. The sample table records about 54,000 distinct CDR3 sequences; about 80% of these occur just once. The ten biggest clones cover about 25% of the sample.

Without any cell sorting, total RNA and DNA were extracted together from around 20-30 mg of bulk tissue using the AllPrep DNA/RNA mini kit. The sequencing sample was made of liver tumor tissue from sampling region 2. In the paper's terms, the cell subset or site label means: tumor region T2, inferior pole. These receptors all come from a man aged 35-49 years with primary liver carcinoma and hepatitis B virus infection.

About this clonotype: At one end, the junction sequence differs from germline, possibly due to a read error. V gene TRBV5-5 combines with J gene TRBJ1-1, with D tentatively TRBD1 (5 bases). Germline lookup yields CDR1 SGHKS and CDR2 YYEKEE (reference sequence). The CDR3 has 15 amino acids. CDR3 sequence reads: CASSSVGGANNEAFF. CDR3 DNA sequence: TGTGCCAGCAGCTCGGTCGGGGGAGCGAACAATGAAGCTTTCTTT.

The CDR3 sequence is CVGSLGHQVETQYF. CDR3 sequence (DNA): TGTGTCGGCAGTTTAGGTCACCAGGTAGAGACCCAGTACTTC. This chain links TRBV12-3 or TRBV12-4 with TRBJ2-5; D gene unclear. The CDR3 has 14 amino acids.

On this clonotype itself: At one end, the junction sequence differs from germline, possibly due to a read error. J is TRBJ2-3 and V is TRBV6-6; TRBD2 agrees at 9 bases. CDR1 is MNHNY, CDR2 SVGAGI, per germline (reference sequence). This CDR3 is built from 15 residues. CDR3 sequence: CVSNYSGSGTDTQYF. DNA of the CDR3: TGTGTCAGCAACTATAGCGGGAGCGGGACAGATACGCAGTATTTT.

In the case of this clonotype: One junction end does not reproduce the germline sequence, and a read error may be involved. The chain couples TRBV10-3 to TRBJ2-3, with D perhaps assigned TRBD1 or TRBD2 (5 bases each). Germline CDR1 ENHRY, CDR2 SYGVKD. The CDR3 length is 14 residues. CDR3 coding DNA: TGTGCCATCGGTGATAGAGGGGGCACAGATACGCAGTATTTT. Its protein is CAIGDRGGTDTQYF.

On this clonotype: Just one base apart from a much larger clone, this may be a read error. The chain carries TRBV28 and TRBJ1-5, with D tentatively TRBD1 (5 bases). The CDR3 is made up of 14 amino acids. Germline V CDR1 and CDR2: MDHEN, SYDVKM. V was clipped by 6 bases and J by 9 bases, with 18 bases between them. The CDR3 DNA is TGTGCCAGCAGGGTGGGACTGAATCGTTGGCCCCAGCATTTT. Protein: CASRVGLNRWPQHF. Variable domain in full (rest from reference TRBV28 and TRBJ1-5): DVKVTQSSRYLVKRTGEKVFLECVQDMDHENMFWYRQDPGLGLRLIYFSYDVKMKEKGDIPEGYSVSREKKERFSLILESASTNQTSMYLCASRVGLNRWPQHFGDGTRLSIL.

A note on this clonotype: A junction end diverges from the germline sequence, so it may reflect a read error. J is TRBJ1-2 and V is TRBV6-5; weak D call: TRBD1 (5 bases). Germline assignment: CDR1 MNHEY and CDR2 SVGAGI. This CDR3 is 16 amino acids long. The CDR3: CASSYSGQGINDGYTF. Here the CDR3 DNA reads TGTGCCAGCAGTTACTCTGGGCAGGGCATTAACGATGGTTACACCTTC.

On this clonotype: Since a much larger clone is just one base distant, this may be a read error. This chain uses TRBV5-1 with TRBJ2-3; D is ambiguous. The CDR3 is 14 amino acids. The V end was cut by 0 bases, the J end by 5 bases, with 10 bases between. Per germline, CDR1 SGHRS and CDR2 YFSETQ. The CDR3 DNA is TGCGCCAGCAGCTTGGTGGCCTCCATAGATACGCAGTATTTT. Its translation: CASSLVASIDTQYF.

Within the sample, this clonotype is medium-sized. The chain recombines TRBV12-3 or TRBV12-4 with TRBJ2-3; 10 nucleotides line up with TRBD2. This CDR3 has 14 amino acids. V shed 6 bases, J shed 0 bases, and the junction held 0 bases outside the gene matches. The CDR3 sequence: CASRTSGSTDTQYF. The CDR3, as DNA: TGTGCCAGCAGGACTAGCGGGAGCACAGATACGCAGTATTTT.

For this clonotype: In this CDR3 the conserved last residue, phenylalanine or tryptophan, is missing, so a read error is likely. The chain carries TRBV12-3 or TRBV12-4 and TRBJ1-1; D unresolved. Trimming left V 7 bases short and J 10 bases short, with 19 bases between. CDR3 length equals 13 residues. The CDR3 DNA sequence: TGTGCCAGCAACCCCGGGCTATCTTCGGGAGCTTTCTCT. It specifies CASNPGLSSGAFS.

Note on this clonotype: The conserved phenylalanine or tryptophan is not found at the CDR3 terminus, so this likely reflects a read error. No DNA is shown, since the ends of the CDR3 on it are uncertain; the CDR3 is the one TCRdb lists. The chain joins TRBV11-2 to TRBJ2-7; TRBD2 was called by the table and not checked on the DNA. The CDR3 is 18 amino acids in total, end residues counted. Germline V gene data show CDR1 as SGHAT and CDR2 as FQNNGV. The CDR3 reads CASSLSIGLAGGGYEQCS.

Ten or more counts support this clonotype. This chain joins TRBV7-9 and TRBJ1-3; D may be TRBD1 (6 bases). The ends were cut back, 3 bases at V and 3 bases at J, with 12 bases in the middle. Germline CDR1 reads SEHNR; CDR2 reads FQNEAQ (reference sequence). The CDR3 contains 15 residues. The CDR3: CASSFAGTSGNTIYF. The CDR3 coding sequence is TGTGCCAGCAGCTTTGCCGGGACAAGTGGAAACACCATATATTTT.

On this clonotype itself: Compared with germline, one end of the junction differs, possibly owing to a read error. The chain carries TRBV6-5 and TRBJ2-1; a possible D gene is TRBD1 (6 bases). The CDR3 covers 13 residues. Germline CDR1 reads MNHEY; CDR2 reads SVGAGI. CDR3 sequence (DNA): TGTGGCAGCAGCCCAACAGGGAACAATGAGCAGTTCTTT. Amino acids: CGSSPTGNNEQFF.

The sample holds one count of this clonotype. The chain uses TRBV12-3 or TRBV12-4 and TRBJ2-5; TRBD2 might be the D (6 bases). This CDR3 has 18 residues. V was clipped by 5 bases and J by 0 bases, with 22 bases between them. The DNA for the CDR3 is TGTGCCAGCAGTCTGCATCTGGCTATCGGAGGGAACCAAGAGACCCAGTACTTC. Translating gives CASSLHLAIGGNQETQYF.

Comment on this clonotype: At one boundary the junction diverges from the germline segment, which might be a read error. The rearrangement uses TRBV5-4 and TRBJ1-1; D remains unclear. CDR1 is SGHNT and CDR2 is YYREEE in the germline V gene (reference sequence). CDR3 length equals 13 residues. CDR3 sequence: CTGSSPDRTEVFF. CDR3 nucleotides: TGTACCGGCAGCTCCCCAGACCGTACTGAAGTTTTCTTT.

In the case of this clonotype: A read error is possible here, since a much larger clone lies one base away. The chain joins TRBV28 to TRBJ1-5; 8 nucleotides line up with TRBD1. This CDR3 comprises 15 residues. In germline, CDR1 is MDHEN, CDR2 SYDVKM. J was trimmed by 5 bases and V by 5 bases; bases with no gene match: 8. The CDR3 nucleotides read TGTGCCAGCAGTCCTGCCGAGACAGGGGATCAGCCCCAGCATTTT. Amino acid sequence: CASSPAETGDQPQHF.

Of note for this clonotype: Relative to the germline gene, one junction end is altered; a read error may explain this. This chain uses TRBV4-1 with TRBJ2-1; TRBD2 aligns across 8 bases. Germline V gives CDR1 MGHRA, CDR2 YSYEKL. The CDR3 length is 14 residues. The CDR3 bases are TGCGCCGGCAGCCAGGGACTAGAGCGTGGCGAGCAGTTCTTC. Its translation: CAGSQGLERGEQFF.

Turning to this clonotype: Its ends do not fully match the called genes, so a read error is possible. V gene TRBV4-2 combines with J gene TRBJ2-7; D perhaps matches TRBD2 (6 bases). This CDR3 contains 15 residues. From germline, CDR1 is LGHNA and CDR2 YNFKEQ. CDR3 in amino acids: CASSQGAGLSYEHYF. The CDR3 DNA sequence: TGTGCCAGCAGCCAAGGGGCAGGACTATCCTACGAGCACTACTTT.

This clonotype was picked up many times. This could be a read error, since a much larger clone is one nucleotide away. CDR3 in amino acids: CASGLLLAGGLNEQFF. CDR3 DNA: TGTGCCAGCGGCCTTCTACTAGCGGGAGGGCTCAATGAGCAGTTCTTC. The rearrangement uses TRBV11-2 and TRBJ2-1, with TRBD2 matching 13 bases. The germline V gene encodes CDR1 SGHAT and CDR2 FQNNGV. V lost 8 bases, J lost 6 bases, and 10 bases stayed unmatched. This CDR3 region has 16 residues. Using reference TRBV11-2 and TRBJ2-1 for the parts outside the CDR3, the full variable domain is EAGVAQSPRYKIIEKRQSVAFWCNPISGHATLYWYQQILGQGPKLLIQFQNNGVVDDSQLPKDRFSAERLKGVDSTLKIQPAKLEDSAVYLCASGLLLAGGLNEQFFGPGTRLTVL.

A word on this clonotype: A read error may produce the germline difference seen at one junction end. This sequence joins TRBV4-1 and TRBJ1-6; the D is unclear. From germline, CDR1 is MGHRA and CDR2 YSYEKL. The CDR3 has 16 residues. The CDR3 sequence: CASSRDMRERASPLHF. In nucleotides, the CDR3 is TGCGCCAGTAGCCGCGACATGAGGGAACGAGCTTCACCCCTCCACTTT.

As to this clonotype: A read error may produce the germline difference seen at one junction end. The rearrangement links TRBV7-2 to TRBJ2-7; no clear D gene. The V gene's germline CDR1 is SGHTA and CDR2 FQGNSA. The CDR3 loop spans 15 amino acids. This CDR3 is CANSLGQQLSYEQYF. CDR3 DNA sequence: TGTGCCAACAGCTTGGGCCAGCAGCTCTCTTACGAGCAGTACTTC. Together with reference TRBV7-2 and TRBJ2-7, the CDR3 gives the full variable domain: GAGVSQSPSNKVTEKGKDVELRCDPISGHTALYWYRQSLGQGLEFLIYFQGNSAPDKSGLPSDRFSAERTGGSVSTLTIQRTQQEDSAVYLCANSLGQQLSYEQYFGPGTRLTVT.

With respect to this clonotype: The junction shows a germline mismatch at one end, possibly a read error. The CDR3 region is CAGSYPRLSGEPYNEQFF. The DNA of the CDR3 is TGTGCCGGCAGCTATCCTCGACTATCGGGAGAACCCTACAATGAGCAGTTCTTC. The chain uses TRBV11-2 and TRBJ2-1; a weak D match, TRBD2 (6 bases). The CDR3 has 18 amino acids. Germline CDR1 is SGHAT and CDR2 is FQNNGV.

In its sample, this clonotype was seen many times. This may stem from a read error, because a much larger clone lies one nucleotide away. The chain couples TRBV12-3 or TRBV12-4 to TRBJ2-1; 7 nucleotides line up with TRBD2. This CDR3 is built from 14 residues. CDR3 sequence: CASSLGLAYSEQFF. DNA for the CDR3: TGTGCCAGCAGTTTAGGACTAGCCTACAGTGAGCAGTTCTTC.

A word on this clonotype: With a much larger clone just one base away, this may be a read error. This chain uses TRBV5-1 with TRBJ2-7; D might be TRBD2 (8 bases). The ends were cut back, 2 bases at V and 3 bases at J, with 21 bases in the middle. The CDR3 is made up of 17 amino acids. From germline, CDR1 is SGHRS and CDR2 YFSETQ. The CDR3 nucleotides are TGCGCCAGCAGCTTCGCCAGCGGGAGAGGGGGCATCTACGAGCAGTACTTC. Its translation: CASSFASGRGGIYEQYF. The whole variable domain, filled in from reference TRBV5-1 and TRBJ2-7, reads KAGVTQTPRYLIKTRGQQVTLSCSPISGHRSVSWYQQTPGQGLQFLFEYFSETQRNKGNFPGRFSGRQFSNSRSEMNVSTLELGDSALYLCASSFASGRGGIYEQYFGPGTRLTVT.

This clonotype has more than one count but fewer than ten. A much larger clone sits a single nucleotide away, making a read error possible. The chain has TRBV29-1 and TRBJ2-7, with 7 bases matching TRBD1. CDR3 length: 13 residues. CDR1 and CDR2 from the germline V gene are SQVTM and ANQGSEA. Trimming removed 5 bases from V and 3 bases from J; junction bases left unmatched: 7. CDR3 DNA: TGCAGCGTTCCCCAGGCAGGGGGCTACGAGCAGTACTTC. Translated: CSVPQAGGYEQYF.